The 21 T cell receptor beta chains presented below share a single source sample, sequenced in a study of cytomegalovirus exposure and HLA in healthy donors. The PCR ran on 60 Vbeta and 13 Jbeta primers. The protocol was immunoSEQ multiplex PCR, while the TCRdb copy is restricted to in-frame clones and leaves out a portion. The sample has over 65,000 clones. The sequenced sample was PBMCs. These receptors all come from a man aged 25 to 40 in good health and CMV-seronegative.

This chain uses TRBV5-4 with TRBJ2-5; no definite D call. Germline-derived CDR1 and CDR2 are SGHNT and YYREEE (reference sequence). This CDR3 region has 15 residues. Trimming removed 0 bases from V and 5 bases from J, with 14 bases in between. The CDR3 DNA reads as TGTGCCAGCAGCTTGGCCCCATCATCGCGGGAGACCCAGTACTTC. It specifies CASSLAPSSRETQYF.

The chain has TRBV6-6 and TRBJ1-2; TRBD1 matches at 10 bases. V gave up 5 bases and J gave up 6 bases; unmatched junction bases: 3. The length of the CDR3 is 13 residues. Germline loops: CDR1 MNHNY, CDR2 SVGAGI (reference sequence). CDR3 loop: CASSDRGRNGYTF. The DNA of the CDR3 is TGTGCCAGCAGTGACAGGGGGCGTAATGGCTACACCTTC.

V usage is TRBV5-1 and J usage is TRBJ2-7; no clear D. Between the trimmed V and J ends, which lost 2 bases and 2 bases, there was a span of 14 bases. This CDR3 region has 15 residues. Germline V gives CDR1 SGHRS, CDR2 YFSETQ. In nucleotides, the CDR3 is TGCGCCAGCAGCTTCTTGGTACTGTCCCCCTACGAGCAGTACTTC. It specifies CASSFLVLSPYEQYF.

V usage is TRBV5-1 and J usage is TRBJ2-1; TRBD2 aligns across 7 bases. The V and J ends lost 2 bases and 5 bases, in that order; junction bases with no gene match: 7. Germline V CDR1 and CDR2: SGHRS, YFSETQ. The CDR3 is made up of 15 amino acids. CDR3 region: CASSFGSGADNEQFF. The CDR3 DNA reads TGCGCCAGCAGCTTTGGCAGCGGGGCAGACAATGAGCAGTTCTTC.

The rearrangement links TRBV19 to TRBJ2-5; tentatively, D is TRBD2 (6 bases). The CDR3 loop spans 15 amino acids. V was clipped by 1 base and J by 5 bases, with 14 bases between them. Looked up from germline, CDR1 is LNHDA and CDR2 is SQIVND (reference sequence). CDR3: CASSIGLGGVETQYF. The CDR3 DNA sequence: TGTGCCAGTAGTATAGGCTTAGGAGGGGTCGAGACCCAGTACTTC.

V is TRBV19 and J is TRBJ1-1; D might be TRBD1 (5 bases). The CDR3 is made up of 14 amino acids. CDR1 and CDR2 from the germline V gene are LNHDA and SQIVND (reference sequence). Trimming stripped 6 bases from V and 2 bases from J, with 13 bases between. The CDR3 here is CASREQESNTEAFF. The CDR3 DNA follows: TGTGCCAGTAGGGAACAGGAATCAAACACTGAAGCTTTCTTT.

The V call is TRBV7-9, the J call TRBJ1-2, with TRBD1 matching over 11 bases. Germline V gives CDR1 SEHNR, CDR2 FQNEAQ (reference sequence). The junction had 6 bases not matched to a gene; V was cut back by 5 bases and J by 7 bases. There are 14 residues in the CDR3. The CDR3 nucleotides are TGTGCCAGCAGCCGGGACAGGGGGAAATTTGGCTACACCTTC. Protein: CASSRDRGKFGYTF.

This chain uses TRBV11-3 with TRBJ1-2; D ambiguous. This CDR3 is built from 13 residues. With 5 bases removed from V and 2 bases from J, the gap between germline ends came to 9 bases. Germline V CDR1 and CDR2: SGHNT, YENEEA. Here the CDR3 DNA reads TGTGCCAGCAGCCTGGAGAGGAACTATGGCTACACCTTC. This codes for CASSLERNYGYTF.

The chain carries TRBV7-6 and TRBJ2-5; 10 bases match TRBD1. The CDR3 consists of 14 residues. Germline-derived CDR1 and CDR2 are SGHVS and FNYEAQ. V shed 4 bases, J shed 7 bases, and the junction held 6 bases outside the gene matches. The CDR3 DNA reads as TGTGCCAGCAGCTGGGACAGGGGAGTAGGGACCCAGTACTTC. Amino acid sequence: CASSWDRGVGTQYF.

The genes are TRBV2 and TRBJ1-5; TRBD1 matches 8 bases. Looked up from germline, CDR1 is SNHLY and CDR2 is FYNNEI. CDR3 length: 15 amino acids. Trimming cost V 3 bases and J 5 bases; bases outside gene matches: 6. CDR3 nucleotides: TGTGCCAGCAGTGATGATACAGGGGGGGATCAGCCCCAGCATTTT. Translating gives CASSDDTGGDQPQHF.

The chain uses TRBV5-3 and TRBJ2-7; the D gene is possibly TRBD2 (5 bases). TRBV5-3 carries the ORF label, with uncertain function. V dropped 4 bases and J dropped 3 bases, with 17 bases sitting between them. This CDR3 region has 15 residues. CDR3 in amino acids: CARSPGPSSYYEQYF. The DNA of the CDR3 is TGTGCCAGAAGCCCCGGTCCTAGCTCCTACTACGAGCAGTACTTC.

The CDR3 region has the DNA TGCGCCAGCAGCTTGGACGACAGGGGGCTAGAGCAGTACTTC. Residues: CASSLDDRGLEQYF. The rearrangement uses TRBV5-1 and TRBJ2-7; 10 bases match TRBD1. The V segment lost 0 bases and the J segment 7 bases; nucleotides outside the gene matches: 4. The CDR3 contains 14 residues. Germline V CDR1 and CDR2: SGHRS, YFSETQ.

The genes are TRBV7-3 and TRBJ2-6, with 7 positions matching TRBD1. The trim removed 5 bases at V and 0 bases at J, leaving 10 bases unmatched. The CDR3 extends over 18 amino acids. CDR1 and CDR2 (germline): SGHTA, FQGTGA. The CDR3 DNA sequence: TGTGCCAGCAGCCAAGGACAGGCGGCCGTCTCTGGGGCCAACGTCCTGACTTTC. Translated: CASSQGQAAVSGANVLTF. Full variable domain (rest looked up from reference TRBV7-3 and TRBJ2-6): GAGVSQTPSNKVTEKGKYVELRCDPISGHTALYWYRQSLGQGPEFLIYFQGTGAADDSGLPNDRFFAVRPEGSVSTLKIQRTERGDSAVYLCASSQGQAAVSGANVLTFGAGSRLTVL.

The V and J genes are TRBV5-1 and TRBJ2-1; TRBD2 matches 11 bases. The germline V gene encodes CDR1 SGHRS and CDR2 YFSETQ. J gave up 8 bases and V 3 bases, and 10 bases lay outside the gene matches. The CDR3 has 16 amino acids. The CDR3 loop is CASSSHSGRARDEQFF. For the CDR3, the DNA is TGCGCCAGCAGCTCCCATAGCGGGAGGGCCAGGGATGAGCAGTTCTTC. Complete variable domain (other parts from reference TRBV5-1 and TRBJ2-1): KAGVTQTPRYLIKTRGQQVTLSCSPISGHRSVSWYQQTPGQGLQFLFEYFSETQRNKGNFPGRFSGRQFSNSRSEMNVSTLELGDSALYLCASSSHSGRARDEQFFGPGTRLTVL.

J is TRBJ2-1 and V is TRBV6-5, with 7 bases that match TRBD2. Trimming took 0 bases from V and 3 from J; bases not matched to a gene: 2. The germline V gene encodes CDR1 MNHEY and CDR2 SVGAGI. This CDR3 contains 15 residues. CDR3 sequence reads: CASSYSGGIYNEQFF. The CDR3 DNA reads TGTGCCAGCAGTTACTCGGGAGGGATCTACAATGAGCAGTTCTTC.

The V call is TRBV29-1, the J call TRBJ1-4; D is uncertain. The germline V gene has CDR1 SQVTM and CDR2 ANQGSEA. V was pared by 6 bases and J by 8 bases, with 13 bases between. This CDR3 region has 12 residues. CDR3 sequence (DNA): TGCAGCGTAGCCAATGGAGGGGAAAAACTGTTTTTT. Its translation is CSVANGGEKLFF. Supplemented by reference TRBV29-1 and TRBJ1-4, the full variable domain reads SAVISQKPSRDICQRGTSLTIQCQVDSQVTMMFWYRQQPGQSLTLIATANQGSEATYESGFVIDKFPISRPNLTFSTLTVSNMSPEDSSIYLCSVANGGEKLFFGSGTQLSVL.

The chain carries TRBV25-1 and TRBJ2-7; TRBD1 might be the D (6 bases). The germline V gene has CDR1 MGHDK and CDR2 SYGVNS. This CDR3 has 14 amino acids. The V end was cut by 0 bases, the J end by 3 bases, with 9 bases between. DNA for the CDR3: TGTGCCAGCAGTGAATATAAGGACAGCTACGAGCAGTACTTC. This translates into CASSEYKDSYEQYF.

The genes are TRBV5-1 and TRBJ1-4; tentatively, D is TRBD1 (6 bases). The CDR3 consists of 15 residues. Trimming pared 0 bases from V and 5 bases from J, leaving 11 bases between. Germline CDR1 SGHRS, CDR2 YFSETQ. DNA for the CDR3: TGCGCCAGCAGCTTGGGGACAGAGATAAATGAAAAACTGTTTTTT. Its protein is CASSLGTEINEKLFF.

The rearrangement joins TRBV28 to TRBJ2-7, with 7 bases that match TRBD1. This CDR3 is 14 amino acids long. Germline loops: CDR1 MDHEN, CDR2 SYDVKM. V shed 7 bases and J 2 bases; nucleotides not matched to a gene: 8. CDR3 coding DNA: TGTGCCAGCAAGCAAACAGGGGTTCCCTACGAGCAGTACTTC. This codes for CASKQTGVPYEQYF.

The genes are TRBV5-1 and TRBJ2-7; a weak D match, TRBD2 (6 bases). The germline V gene encodes CDR1 SGHRS and CDR2 YFSETQ. The CDR3 has 15 amino acids. V shed 4 bases and J shed 5 bases, with 19 bases lying between them. CDR3 nucleotide sequence: TGCGCCAGCAGCCCGCTGGGGAGGACGAGGGACGAGCAGTACTTC. The encoded protein is CASSPLGRTRDEQYF.

J is TRBJ1-2 and V is TRBV29-1; the D gene is possibly TRBD1 (5 bases). The V end was cut by 4 bases, the J end by 6 bases, with 9 bases between. Germline assignment: CDR1 SQVTM and CDR2 ANQGSEA. The CDR3 contains 11 residues. CDR3 in amino acids: CSVVWGDGYTF. The CDR3 region has the DNA TGCAGCGTTGTGTGGGGCGATGGCTACACCTTC.